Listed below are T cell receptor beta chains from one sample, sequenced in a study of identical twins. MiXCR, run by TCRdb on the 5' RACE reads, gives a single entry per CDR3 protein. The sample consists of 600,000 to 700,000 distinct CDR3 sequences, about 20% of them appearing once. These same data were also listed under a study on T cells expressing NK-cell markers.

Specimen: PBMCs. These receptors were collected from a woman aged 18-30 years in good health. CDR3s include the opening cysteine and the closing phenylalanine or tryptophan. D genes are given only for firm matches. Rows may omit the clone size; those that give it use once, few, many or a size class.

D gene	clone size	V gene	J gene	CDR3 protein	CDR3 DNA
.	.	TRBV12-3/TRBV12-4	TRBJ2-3	CASSLGAITTAQYF	TGTGCCAGCAGTTTAGGGGCCATCACGACGGCGCAGTATTTT
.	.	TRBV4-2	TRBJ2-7	CASSQGQESSYEQYF	TGTGCCAGCAGCCAAGGACAGGAAAGCTCCTACGAGCAGTACTTC
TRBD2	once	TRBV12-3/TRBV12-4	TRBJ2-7	CACSPTGTSGSSSSEQYF	TGTGCCTGCAGTCCCACCGGGACTAGCGGGAGCAGCTCCTCCGAGCAGTACTTC
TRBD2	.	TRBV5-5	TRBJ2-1	CASSSGLAGGREFF	TGTGCCAGCAGCAGCGGACTAGCGGGGGGGCGTGAGTTCTTC
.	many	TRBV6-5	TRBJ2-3	CASSYSPTGTQYF	TGTGCCAGCAGTTACTCCCCGACGGGTACGCAGTATTTT
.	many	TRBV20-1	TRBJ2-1	CSARAYNEQFF	TGCAGTGCTAGAGCTTACAATGAGCAGTTCTTC
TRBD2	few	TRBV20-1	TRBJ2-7	CSGREAAGGRRQYF	TGCAGTGGGAGGGAAGCAGCGGGAGGGAGGCGGCAGTACTTC
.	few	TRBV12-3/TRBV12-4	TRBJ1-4	CASSLRSTNEKLFF	TGTGCCAGCAGCCTGAGGAGCACTAATGAAAAACTGTTTTTT
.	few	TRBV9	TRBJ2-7	CASSVEGQGYEQYF	TGTGCCAGCAGCGTAGAGGGCCAGGGCTACGAGCAGTACTTC
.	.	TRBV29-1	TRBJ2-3	CSVEGIGGSTDTQYF	TGCAGCGTTGAAGGGATTGGGGGAAGCACAGATACGCAGTATTTT
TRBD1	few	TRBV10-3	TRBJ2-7	CAISQGASYEQYF	TGTGCCATTTCACAGGGGGCATCCTACGAGCAGTACTTC
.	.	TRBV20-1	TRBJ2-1	CSATLADGHNEQFF	TGCAGTGCTACCTTAGCGGATGGGCACAATGAGCAGTTCTTC
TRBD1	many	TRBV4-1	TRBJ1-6	CASSQDPGQNNSPLHF	TGCGCCAGCAGCCAAGATCCGGGACAGAATAATTCACCCCTCCACTTT
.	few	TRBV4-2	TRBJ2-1	CASSQDWRAALNEQFF	TGTGCCAGCAGCCAAGATTGGCGGGCCGCGCTTAATGAGCAGTTCTTC
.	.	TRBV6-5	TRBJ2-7	CASSYSKRASYEQYF	TGTGCCAGCAGTTACTCGAAACGAGCTTCCTACGAGCAGTACTTC